The subject of this entry is one TCR beta chain. This clonotype was detected a few times. What antigen it recognizes has not been identified. No base quality information exists; no much larger clone differs at one position. This specimen belongs to a study of CD8 T cells in ankylosing spondylitis (dated by TCRdb to about 2017). About the full investigation: To find TCR variants linked to disease, the study profiled T cell receptor beta repertoires in ankylosing spondylitis patients and healthy donors. The whole study cohort included 108 healthy donors and 25 ankylosing spondylitis patients. Peripheral blood was sampled, and synovial fluid was additionally collected from ankylosing spondylitis patients.

Sequencing instrument: Illumina HiSeq 2500. Quantitative 5'-RACE with molecular barcodes was the method used to prepare the TCR beta libraries. On the authors' methods: A new computational method, built on a probabilistic model of VDJ rearrangement, was used to identify disease-linked TCR variants. TCRdb handled the public reads itself, with Q25 trimming in fastp and clone calling in MiXCR, and kept productive beta chains. Here each entry gathers all rows of one CDR3 protein and keeps the most common genes and DNA. These V and J calls rely on TCRdb rather than the paper's analysis. In this sample the table shows 700,000 to 850,000 distinct CDR3 sequences, approximately 12% of which occur a single time. The ten top clones hold approximately 0.5% of the sample. Study-level results and caveats: The disease-linked clones showed a CD8+ phenotype and occurred at relatively low frequencies in peripheral blood. Blood from ankylosing spondylitis patients appeared to be characterized by a TCR beta motif composed of 7 to 9 highly homologous amino acid variants. Some of the motif variants had been reported before in the synovial fluid and blood of reactive arthritis patients, a finding that suggests common disease-initiation mechanisms. The disease-linked clones were reported to be significantly enriched in matched synovial fluid samples from ankylosing spondylitis patients.

The CDR3 goes from the cysteine to the phenylalanine over 15 residues. Only the CDR3 DNA stays, 45 bases, in frame from base 1. CDR1 and CDR2, per the germline V gene, are SGHTA and FQGNSA. Between the V and J ends, shortened by 4 bases and 1 base respectively, the junction contains 14 bases. The chain is assembled from TRBV7-2 and TRBJ2-7, with a tentative D gene TRBD1 over 7 matching bases. Specimen: blood, either unsorted or a sorted T cell fraction (not recorded which). The clonotype originates from a male donor with ankylosing spondylitis. The CDR3 has the sequence CASSSGGLLSYEQYF. The base sequence is TGTGCCAGCAGCTCAGGGGGACTCCTTTCCTACGAGCAGTACTTC.